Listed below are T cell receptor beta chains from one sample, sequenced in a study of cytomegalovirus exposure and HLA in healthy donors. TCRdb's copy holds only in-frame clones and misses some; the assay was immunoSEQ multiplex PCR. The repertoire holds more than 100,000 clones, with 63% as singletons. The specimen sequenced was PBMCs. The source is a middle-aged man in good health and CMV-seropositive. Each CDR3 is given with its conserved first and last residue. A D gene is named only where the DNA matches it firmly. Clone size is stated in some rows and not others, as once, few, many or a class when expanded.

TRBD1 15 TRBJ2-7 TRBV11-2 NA CASSFPGQGTYEQYF TGTGCCAGCAGCTTCCCGGGACAGGGAACCTACGAGCAGTACTTC
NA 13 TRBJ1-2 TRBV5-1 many CASSPTEDYGYTF TGCGCCAGCAGCCCGACTGAAGACTATGGCTACACCTTC
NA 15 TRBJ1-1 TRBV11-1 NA CASSLRSQGTTEAFF TGTGCCAGCAGCTTACGGTCACAGGGAACTACTGAAGCTTTCTTT
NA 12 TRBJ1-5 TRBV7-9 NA CASSSGNQPQHF TGTGCCAGCAGTTCGGGAAATCAGCCCCAGCATTTT
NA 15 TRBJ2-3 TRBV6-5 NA CASSYSGGVVGTQYF TGTGCCAGCAGTTACTCAGGAGGGGTAGTTGGTACGCAGTATTTT
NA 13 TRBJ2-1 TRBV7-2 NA CASSSSGPNEQFF TGTGCCAGCAGCTCTTCGGGTCCAAATGAGCAGTTCTTC
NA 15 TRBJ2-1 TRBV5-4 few CASSLIGNSYNEQFF TGTGCCAGCAGCTTGATCGGGAACTCCTACAATGAGCAGTTCTTC
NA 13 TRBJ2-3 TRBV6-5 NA CASRDGSTDTQYF TGTGCCAGCCGCGACGGGAGCACAGATACGCAGTATTTT
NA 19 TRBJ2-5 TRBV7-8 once CASSLARGLPGAKQETQYF TGTGCCAGCAGCTTAGCGCGAGGTCTACCAGGGGCCAAACAAGAGACCCAGTACTTC
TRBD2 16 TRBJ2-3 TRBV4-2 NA CASSQEAGGRSDTQYF TGTGCCAGCAGCCAAGAGGCGGGGGGGCGGTCAGATACGCAGTATTTT
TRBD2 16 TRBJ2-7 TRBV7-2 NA CASSLEIRAGVDEQYF TGTGCCAGCAGCTTAGAGATACGAGCGGGAGTCGACGAGCAGTACTTC
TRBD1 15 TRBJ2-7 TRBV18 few CASSVPGTGSYEQYF TGTGCCAGCTCCGTTCCCGGGACAGGCTCCTACGAGCAGTACTTC
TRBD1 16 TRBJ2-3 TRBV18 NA CASSTRQGGSTDTQYF TGTGCCAGCTCAACCCGACAGGGGGGCTCCACAGATACGCAGTATTTT
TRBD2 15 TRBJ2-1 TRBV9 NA CASSVGGAGGNEQFF TGTGCCAGCAGCGTAGGTGGAGCGGGGGGCAATGAGCAGTTCTTC
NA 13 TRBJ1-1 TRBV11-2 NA CASSLQWSTEAFF TGTGCCAGCAGCTTGCAGTGGAGCACTGAAGCTTTCTTT
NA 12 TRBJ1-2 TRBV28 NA CASRSGIYGYTF TGTGCCAGCAGGTCAGGGATCTATGGCTACACCTTC
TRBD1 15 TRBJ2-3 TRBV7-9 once CASRGRDRSTDTQYF TGTGCCAGCAGGGGCCGGGACAGAAGCACAGATACGCAGTATTTT
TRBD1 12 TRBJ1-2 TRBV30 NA CAWRDRDYGYTF TGTGCCTGGAGAGACAGGGACTATGGCTACACCTTC
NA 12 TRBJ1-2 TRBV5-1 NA CASSSSLVGYTF TGCGCCAGCAGCTCCTCATTAGTTGGCTACACCTTC
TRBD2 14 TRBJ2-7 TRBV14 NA CASSLAGRSYEQYF TGTGCCAGCAGCCTAGCGGGACGCTCCTACGAGCAGTACTTC
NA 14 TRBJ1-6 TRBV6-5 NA CASWDQGQNSPLHF TGTGCCAGCTGGGATCAGGGGCAGAATTCACCCCTCCACTTT
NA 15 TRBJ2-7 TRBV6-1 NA CASSEIQRVSYEQYF TGTGCCAGCAGTGAAATTCAGCGGGTATCCTACGAGCAGTACTTC
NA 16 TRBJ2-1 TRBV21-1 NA CASSKAFRGRRDEQFF TGTGCCAGCAGCAAAGCGTTCAGGGGCCGCAGGGATGAGCAGTTCTTC
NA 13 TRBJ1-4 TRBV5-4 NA CASSPGSREKLFF TGTGCCAGCAGCCCGGGGTCGCGCGAAAAACTGTTTTTT